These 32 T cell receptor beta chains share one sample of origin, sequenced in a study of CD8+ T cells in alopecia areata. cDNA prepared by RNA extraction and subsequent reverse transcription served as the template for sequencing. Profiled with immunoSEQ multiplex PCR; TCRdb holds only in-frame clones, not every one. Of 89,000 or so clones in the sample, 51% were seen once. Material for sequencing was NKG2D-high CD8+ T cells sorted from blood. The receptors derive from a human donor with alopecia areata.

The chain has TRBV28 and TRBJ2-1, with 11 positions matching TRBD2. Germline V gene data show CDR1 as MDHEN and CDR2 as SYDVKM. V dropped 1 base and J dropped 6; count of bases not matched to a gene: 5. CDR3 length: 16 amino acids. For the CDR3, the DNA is TGTGCCAGCAGTTTATTGACTAGCGGGATTTCCAATGAGCAGTTCTTC. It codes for CASSLLTSGISNEQFF.

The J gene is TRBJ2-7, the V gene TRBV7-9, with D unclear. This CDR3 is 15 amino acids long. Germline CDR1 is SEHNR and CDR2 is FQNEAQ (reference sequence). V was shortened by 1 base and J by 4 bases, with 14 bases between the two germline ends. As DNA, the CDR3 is TGTGCCAGCAGCTTAGGCGGCAGTCAGGTTTACGAGCAGTACTTC. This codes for CASSLGGSQVYEQYF.

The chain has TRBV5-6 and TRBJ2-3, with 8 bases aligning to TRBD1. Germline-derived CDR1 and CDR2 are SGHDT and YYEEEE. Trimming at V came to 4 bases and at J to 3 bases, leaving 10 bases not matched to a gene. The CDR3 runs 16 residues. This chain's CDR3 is CASSLTGVIGTDTQYF. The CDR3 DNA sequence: TGTGCCAGCAGCCTGACAGGGGTGATTGGTACAGATACGCAGTATTTT. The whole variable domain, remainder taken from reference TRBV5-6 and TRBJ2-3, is DAGVTQSPTHLIKTRGQQVTLRCSPKSGHDTVSWYQQALGQGPQFIFQYYEEEERQRGNFPDRFSGHQFPNYSSELNVNALLLGDSALYLCASSLTGVIGTDTQYFGPGTRLTVL.

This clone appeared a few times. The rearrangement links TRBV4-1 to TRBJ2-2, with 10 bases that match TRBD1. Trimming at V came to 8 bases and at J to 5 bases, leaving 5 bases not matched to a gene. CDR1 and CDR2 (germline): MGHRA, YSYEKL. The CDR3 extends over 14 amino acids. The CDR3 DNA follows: TGCGCCAGCTCGGGACAGGGGAGTACCGGGGAGCTGTTTTTT. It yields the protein CASSGQGSTGELFF.

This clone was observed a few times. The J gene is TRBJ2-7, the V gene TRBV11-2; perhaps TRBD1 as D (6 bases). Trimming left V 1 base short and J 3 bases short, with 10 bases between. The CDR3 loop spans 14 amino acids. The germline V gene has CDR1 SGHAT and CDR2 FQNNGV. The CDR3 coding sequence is TGTGCCAGCAGCTTAGGTCAGGGGTACTACGAGCAGTACTTC. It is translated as CASSLGQGYYEQYF.

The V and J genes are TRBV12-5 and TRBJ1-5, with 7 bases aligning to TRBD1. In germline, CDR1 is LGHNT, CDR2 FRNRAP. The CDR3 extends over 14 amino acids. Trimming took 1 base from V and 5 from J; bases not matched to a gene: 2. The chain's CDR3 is CASGLGDSYQPQHF. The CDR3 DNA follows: TGTGCTAGTGGTTTGGGGGACAGCTATCAGCCCCAGCATTTT. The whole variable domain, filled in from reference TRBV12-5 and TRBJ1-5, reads DARVTQTPRHKVTEMGQEVTMRCQPILGHNTVFWYRQTMMQGLELLAYFRNRAPLDDSGMPKDRFSAEMPDATLATLKIQPSEPRDSAVYFCASGLGDSYQPQHFGDGTRLSIL.

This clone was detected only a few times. In DNA, the CDR3 is TGTGCCAGCAGCCAAGGACAGGGGGCGACCGGGGAGCTGTTTTTT. Translated: CASSQGQGATGELFF. This sequence joins TRBV11-2 and TRBJ2-2; 11 bases match TRBD1. Germline V CDR1 and CDR2: SGHAT, FQNNGV. This CDR3 comprises 15 residues. V gave up 5 bases and J gave up 5 bases; unmatched junction bases: 4.

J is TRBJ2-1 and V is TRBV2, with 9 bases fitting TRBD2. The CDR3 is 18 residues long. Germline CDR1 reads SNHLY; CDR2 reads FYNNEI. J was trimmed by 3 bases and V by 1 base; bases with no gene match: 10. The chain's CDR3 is CASSEGPRTSAIYNEQFF. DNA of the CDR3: TGTGCCAGCAGTGAAGGTCCTAGGACTAGCGCGATCTACAATGAGCAGTTCTTC.

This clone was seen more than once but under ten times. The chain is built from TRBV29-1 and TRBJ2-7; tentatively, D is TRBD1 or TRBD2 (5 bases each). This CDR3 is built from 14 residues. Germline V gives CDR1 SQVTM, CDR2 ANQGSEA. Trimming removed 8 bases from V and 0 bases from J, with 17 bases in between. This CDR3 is CSFNTGTRSYEQYF. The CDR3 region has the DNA TGCAGCTTCAATACCGGGACCCGCTCCTACGAGCAGTACTTC.

This CDR3 reads CSVRVRGYTF. The CDR3, as DNA: TGCAGTGTCCGGGTGAGAGGCTACACCTTC. This chain connects TRBV20-1 to TRBJ1-2; D is ambiguous. V lost 7 bases and J 8 bases, leaving 11 bases between the germline ends. The CDR3 length is 10 residues. The germline gives CDR1 DFQATT, CDR2 SNEGSKA (reference sequence).

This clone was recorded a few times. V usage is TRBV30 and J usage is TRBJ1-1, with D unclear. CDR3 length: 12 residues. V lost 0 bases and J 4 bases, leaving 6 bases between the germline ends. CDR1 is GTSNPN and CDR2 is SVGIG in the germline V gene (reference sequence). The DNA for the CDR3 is TGTGCCTGGAGTGTTTGGGGCACTGAAGCTTTCTTT. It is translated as CAWSVWGTEAFF.

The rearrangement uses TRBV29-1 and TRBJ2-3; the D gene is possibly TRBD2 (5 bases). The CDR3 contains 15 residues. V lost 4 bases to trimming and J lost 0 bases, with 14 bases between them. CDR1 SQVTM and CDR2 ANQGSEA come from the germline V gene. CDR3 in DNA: TGCAGCGTTGTGGCGAGCGGCTCTAGCACAGATACGCAGTATTTT. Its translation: CSVVASGSSTDTQYF.

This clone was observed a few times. The CDR3 sequence is CSVTDSDTEAFF. The CDR3 DNA reads as TGCAGCGTCACAGACAGTGACACTGAAGCTTTCTTT. The genes are TRBV29-1 and TRBJ1-1; tentative D call: TRBD1 (5 bases). The CDR3 has 12 residues. Germline CDR1 is SQVTM and CDR2 is ANQGSEA. V shed 6 bases and J shed 3 bases, with 11 bases lying between them.

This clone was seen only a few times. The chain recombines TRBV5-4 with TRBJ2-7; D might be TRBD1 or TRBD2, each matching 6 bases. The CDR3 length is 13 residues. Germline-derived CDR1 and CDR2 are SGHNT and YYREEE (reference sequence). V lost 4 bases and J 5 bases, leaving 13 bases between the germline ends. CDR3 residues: CASSPGGRDEQYF. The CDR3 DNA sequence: TGTGCCAGCAGCCCCGGGGGCAGGGACGAGCAGTACTTC.

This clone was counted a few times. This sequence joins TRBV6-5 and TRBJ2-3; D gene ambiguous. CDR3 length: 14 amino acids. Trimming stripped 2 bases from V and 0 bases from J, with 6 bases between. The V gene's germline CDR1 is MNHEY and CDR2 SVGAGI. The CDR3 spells CASSYVRSTDTQYF. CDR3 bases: TGTGCCAGCAGTTACGTCCGGAGCACAGATACGCAGTATTTT.

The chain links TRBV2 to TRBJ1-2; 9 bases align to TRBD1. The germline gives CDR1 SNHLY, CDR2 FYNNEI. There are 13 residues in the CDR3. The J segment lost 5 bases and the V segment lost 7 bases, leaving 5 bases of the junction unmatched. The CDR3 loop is CASIQGAGYGYTF. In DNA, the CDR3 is TGTGCCAGCATACAGGGGGCTGGGTATGGCTACACCTTC.

The CDR3 sequence is CASRTGLAAYF. The CDR3, as DNA: TGCGCCAGCAGAACTGGCCTCGCAGCGTACTTC. This rearrangement joins TRBV10-2 to TRBJ2-7; no clear D. CDR1 is WSHSY and CDR2 is SAAADI in the germline V gene. The V end lost 6 bases, the J end lost 12 bases, and 15 bases lay between the germline ends. The CDR3 is 11 amino acids.

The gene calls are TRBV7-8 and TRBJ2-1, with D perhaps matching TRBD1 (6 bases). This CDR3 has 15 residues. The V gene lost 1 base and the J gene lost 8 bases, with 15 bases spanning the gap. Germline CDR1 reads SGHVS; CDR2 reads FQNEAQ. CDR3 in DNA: TGTGCCAGCAGCTTAGTTGGGGGCCCGAGCCATGAGCAGTTCTTC. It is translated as CASSLVGGPSHEQFF.

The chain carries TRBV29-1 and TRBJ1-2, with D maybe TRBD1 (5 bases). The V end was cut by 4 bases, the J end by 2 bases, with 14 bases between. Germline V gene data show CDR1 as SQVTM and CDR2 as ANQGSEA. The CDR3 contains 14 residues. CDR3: CSVGPTEGNYGYTF. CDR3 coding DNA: TGCAGCGTTGGGCCCACGGAGGGGAACTATGGCTACACCTTC.

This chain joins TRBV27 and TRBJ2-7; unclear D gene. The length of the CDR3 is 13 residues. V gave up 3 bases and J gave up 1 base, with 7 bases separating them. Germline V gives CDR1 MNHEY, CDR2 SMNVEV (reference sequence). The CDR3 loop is CASSLAESYEQYF. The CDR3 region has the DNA TGTGCCAGCAGTTTGGCGGAGTCCTACGAGCAGTACTTC.

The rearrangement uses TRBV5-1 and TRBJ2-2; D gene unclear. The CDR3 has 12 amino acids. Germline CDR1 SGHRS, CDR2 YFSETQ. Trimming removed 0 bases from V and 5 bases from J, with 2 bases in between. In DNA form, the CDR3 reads TGCGCCAGCAGCTTGGAAACCGGGGAGCTGTTTTTT. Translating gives CASSLETGELFF.

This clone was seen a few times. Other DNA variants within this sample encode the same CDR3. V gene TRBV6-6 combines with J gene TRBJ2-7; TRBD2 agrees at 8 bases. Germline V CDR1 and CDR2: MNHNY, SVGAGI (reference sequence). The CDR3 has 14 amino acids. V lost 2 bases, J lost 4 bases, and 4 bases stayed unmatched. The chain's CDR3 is CASSYRLARYEQYF. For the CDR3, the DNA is TGTGCCAGCAGTTACAGACTAGCGCGATACGAGCAGTACTTC.

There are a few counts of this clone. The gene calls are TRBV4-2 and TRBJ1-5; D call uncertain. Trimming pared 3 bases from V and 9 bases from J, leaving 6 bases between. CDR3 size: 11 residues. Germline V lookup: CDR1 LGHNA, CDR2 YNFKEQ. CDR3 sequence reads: CASSQGRPQHF. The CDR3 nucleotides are TGTGCCAGCAGCCAGGGCCGGCCCCAGCATTTT.

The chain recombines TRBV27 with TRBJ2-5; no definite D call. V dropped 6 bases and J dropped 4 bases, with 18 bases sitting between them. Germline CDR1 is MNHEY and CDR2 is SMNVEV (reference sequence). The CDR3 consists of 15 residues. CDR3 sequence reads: CASSPESRFAETQYF. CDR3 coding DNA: TGTGCCAGCAGCCCAGAATCCCGTTTTGCAGAGACCCAGTACTTC.

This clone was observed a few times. CDR3 bases: TGTGCCAGCAGCTTAGTTGCCTTTTCTAGCGGGGGTTCAGAGACCCAGTACTTC. Translated, it gives CASSLVAFSSGGSETQYF. The chain has TRBV7-2 and TRBJ2-5; TRBD2 agrees at 10 bases. The J segment lost 4 bases and the V segment lost 1 base, leaving 12 bases of the junction unmatched. Per the germline V gene, CDR1 is SGHTA and CDR2 is FQGNSA. The CDR3 runs 18 residues.

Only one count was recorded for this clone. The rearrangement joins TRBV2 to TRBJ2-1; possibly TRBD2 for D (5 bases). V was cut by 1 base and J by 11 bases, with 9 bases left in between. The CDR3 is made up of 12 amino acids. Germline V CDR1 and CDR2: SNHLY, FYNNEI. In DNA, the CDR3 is TGTGCCAGCAGTGAAGTCGGGGAGAAGCAGTTCTTC. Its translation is CASSEVGEKQFF.

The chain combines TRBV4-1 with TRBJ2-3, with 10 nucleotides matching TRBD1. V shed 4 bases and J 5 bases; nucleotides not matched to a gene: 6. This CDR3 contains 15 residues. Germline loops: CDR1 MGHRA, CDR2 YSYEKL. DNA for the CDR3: TGCGCCAGCAGCCCCCGGGACAGGGGTGGAGATACGCAGTATTTT. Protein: CASSPRDRGGDTQYF.

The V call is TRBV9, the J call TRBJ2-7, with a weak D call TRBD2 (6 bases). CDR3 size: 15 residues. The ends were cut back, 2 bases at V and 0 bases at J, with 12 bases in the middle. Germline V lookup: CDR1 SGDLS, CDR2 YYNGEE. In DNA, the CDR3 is TGTGCCAGCAGCGTGGATGGGGGGTCCTCCTACGAGCAGTACTTC. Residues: CASSVDGGSSYEQYF.

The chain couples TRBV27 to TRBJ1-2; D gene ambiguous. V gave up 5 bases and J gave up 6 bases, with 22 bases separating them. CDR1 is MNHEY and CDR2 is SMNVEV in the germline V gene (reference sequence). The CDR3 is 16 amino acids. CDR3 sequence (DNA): TGTGCCAGCAGTGCGACCGGGCCCCGCCTGGTCAATGGCTACACCTTC. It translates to CASSATGPRLVNGYTF.

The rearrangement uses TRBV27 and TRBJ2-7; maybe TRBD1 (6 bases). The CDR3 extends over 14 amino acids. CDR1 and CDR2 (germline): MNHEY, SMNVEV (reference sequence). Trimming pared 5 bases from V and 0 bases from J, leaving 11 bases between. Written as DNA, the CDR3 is TGTGCCAGCAGTAACCGGGACAACTCCTACGAGCAGTACTTC. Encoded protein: CASSNRDNSYEQYF.

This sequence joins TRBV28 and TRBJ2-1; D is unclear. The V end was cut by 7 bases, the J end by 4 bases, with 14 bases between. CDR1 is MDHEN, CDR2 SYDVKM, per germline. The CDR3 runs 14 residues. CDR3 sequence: CASTVAGSYNEQFF. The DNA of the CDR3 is TGTGCCAGCACCGTAGCAGGCTCGTACAATGAGCAGTTCTTC.

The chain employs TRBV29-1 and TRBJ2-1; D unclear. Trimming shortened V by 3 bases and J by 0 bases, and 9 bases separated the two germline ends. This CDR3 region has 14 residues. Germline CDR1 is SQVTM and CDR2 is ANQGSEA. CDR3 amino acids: CSVERHSSYNEQFF. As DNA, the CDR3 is TGCAGCGTTGAGCGACACAGCTCCTACAATGAGCAGTTCTTC.